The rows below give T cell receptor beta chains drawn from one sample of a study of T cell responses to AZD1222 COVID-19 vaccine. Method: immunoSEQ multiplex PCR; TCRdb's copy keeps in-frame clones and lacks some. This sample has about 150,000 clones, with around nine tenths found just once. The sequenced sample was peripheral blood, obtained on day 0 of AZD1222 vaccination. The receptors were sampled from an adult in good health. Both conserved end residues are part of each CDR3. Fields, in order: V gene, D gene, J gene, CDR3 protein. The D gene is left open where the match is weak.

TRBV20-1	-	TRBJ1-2	CSAPEEHGYTF
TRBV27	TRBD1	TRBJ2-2	CASSVGTAANTGELFF
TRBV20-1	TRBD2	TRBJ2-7	CSASKTSGSYEQYF
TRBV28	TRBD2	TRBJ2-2	CASSLFISGRTVAGELFF
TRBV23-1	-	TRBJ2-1	CGDRTSDEQFF
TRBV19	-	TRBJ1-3	CASSIGAGSGNTIYF
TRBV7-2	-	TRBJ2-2	CASSLGVQDPGELFF
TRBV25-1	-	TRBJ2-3	CASSREGANTDTQYF
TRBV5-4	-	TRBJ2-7	CASSFSGGTGEQYF
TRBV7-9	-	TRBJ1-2	CASSLWTSSRYGYTF
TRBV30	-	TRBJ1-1	CAWSQGSTANTEAFF
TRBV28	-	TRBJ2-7	CASLGQYEQYF
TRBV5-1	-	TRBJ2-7	CASSLRGTVLGEQYF
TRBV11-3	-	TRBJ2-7	CASSLARTASSYEQYF
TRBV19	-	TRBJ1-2	CAIRGGNYGYTF
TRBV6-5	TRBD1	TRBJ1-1	CASSQRDRTQAFF
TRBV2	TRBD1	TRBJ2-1	CASGGQYNEQFF
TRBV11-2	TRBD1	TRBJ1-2	CASTDVLGQYSYGYTF
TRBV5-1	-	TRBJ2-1	CASSLALYEGFGQFF
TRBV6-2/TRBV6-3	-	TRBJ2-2	CASSHRGRDTGELFF
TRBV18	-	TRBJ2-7	CASSLLERYEQYF
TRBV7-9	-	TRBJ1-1	CASSFTNTEAFF
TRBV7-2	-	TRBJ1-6	CASSFILVSSYNSPLHF
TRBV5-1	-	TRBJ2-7	CASSPIMSVTSSYEQYF
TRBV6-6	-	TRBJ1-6	CASSRAVVGSSYNSPLHF
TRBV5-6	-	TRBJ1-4	CVSSLVNDEKLFF
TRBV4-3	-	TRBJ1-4	CASSRTGTREKLFF
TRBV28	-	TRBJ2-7	CASSPPGRAPYEQYF
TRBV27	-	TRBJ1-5	CASSFRVHQPQHF
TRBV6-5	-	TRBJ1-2	CASTEGRYGYTF